These 3 T cell receptor beta chains were sequenced from one sample in a study of T cell changes during pregnancy in multiple sclerosis. Assay: immunoSEQ multiplex PCR; the TCRdb copy retains only in-frame clones and omits some. The sample contains 35,000 to 45,000 clones, about nine tenths of which appear only once. The input for sequencing was CD4+ T cells from peripheral blood mononuclear cells, taken in the third trimester of pregnancy. The receptors were sampled from a female donor with multiple sclerosis, enrolled in a pregnancy study.

CDR3 protein: CASSEPLDSYEQYF. In DNA, the CDR3 is TGTGCCAGCAGTGAACCGTTAGACTCCTACGAGCAGTACTTC. J is TRBJ2-7 and V is TRBV6-1; D gene unclear. The CDR3 consists of 14 residues. Trimming took 2 bases from V and 0 from J, leaving 8 bases between them. The germline V gene has CDR1 MNHNS and CDR2 SASEGT.

The chain couples TRBV2 to TRBJ2-1, with D maybe TRBD2 (6 bases). The CDR3 is 13 amino acids. CDR1 is SNHLY and CDR2 is FYNNEI in the germline V gene. The germline V and J ends were trimmed by 10 bases and 8 bases, with 18 bases remaining between them. Here the CDR3 DNA reads TGTGCCATTCCGGGACTCCGTAGGGATGAGCAGTTCTTC. Translated: CAIPGLRRDEQFF.

In this sample, this clone turned up once. The CDR3 protein is CATSTARSDEQFF. In DNA, the CDR3 is TGTGCCACCAGCACGGCTAGGAGTGATGAGCAGTTCTTC. This chain uses TRBV15 with TRBJ2-1, with D hard to call. The CDR3 runs to 13 residues. Germline CDR1 and CDR2: LNHNV and YYDKDF (reference sequence). Trimming cost V 4 bases and J 8 bases, with 12 bases left between them.